These 4 T cell receptor beta chains came from one sample sequenced in a study of cytomegalovirus exposure and HLA in healthy donors (TCRdb year 2017). Libraries were prepared through the immunoSEQ multiplex PCR assay. For the multiplex PCR, a mixture combining 60 forward primers for TCR Vbeta segments and 13 reverse primers for TCR Jbeta segments was used. TCRdb retrieved this table from immuneACCESS and kept in-frame rearrangements only. Not all clones are present; in checked studies, unresolved V genes account for under half, and no reason is known for the remainder. The sample contains about 140,000 clones, about 80% of them found a single time. The ten largest make up roughly 1.4% of the sample. The sequenced sample was PBMCs. The origin of the receptors is a man in his thirties or forties in good health and CMV-seropositive.

The chain has TRBV11-2 and TRBJ1-2; unclear D gene. Per germline, CDR1 SGHAT and CDR2 FQNNGV. This CDR3 contains 14 residues. The germline V and J ends were trimmed by 1 base and 12 bases, with 18 bases remaining between them. CDR3 in amino acids: CASSLGLQSISNTF. CDR3 in DNA: TGTGCCAGCAGCTTAGGGCTTCAGTCGATTTCCAACACCTTC.

This clone has more than one count but fewer than ten. The V call is TRBV7-9, the J call TRBJ1-6; D is unclear. Germline CDR1 reads SEHNR; CDR2 reads FQNEAQ (reference sequence). The germline V and J ends were trimmed by 7 bases and 4 bases, with 14 bases remaining between them. CDR3 length: 15 residues. CDR3 loop: CASNLGGHYNSPLHF. The CDR3 DNA is TGTGCCAGCAACCTTGGAGGGCATTATAATTCACCCCTCCACTTT.

CDR3 DNA sequence: TGTGCCAGCAGTCTTAACACCGGGGAGCTGTTTTTT. It encodes CASSLNTGELFF. V usage is TRBV28 and J usage is TRBJ2-2; D call uncertain. The germline gives CDR1 MDHEN, CDR2 SYDVKM. The CDR3 has 12 amino acids. V lost 5 bases to trimming and J lost 2 bases, with 3 bases between them.

The chain employs TRBV2 and TRBJ2-7; D is perhaps TRBD2 (5 bases). CDR1 is SNHLY, CDR2 FYNNEI, per germline. V was shortened by 6 bases and J by 7 bases, with 16 bases between the two germline ends. This CDR3 is 13 amino acids long. The CDR3 region is CASRLAGSGEQYF. In DNA, the CDR3 is TGTGCCAGCAGGCTGGCCGGCTCGGGGGAGCAGTACTTC.